This T cell receptor beta chain was identified during a study of blood T cells in healthy people across ages. Study-wide findings and caveats: Both naive CD4+ cell counts and diversity were greater in long-lived donors than in aged donors.

A word on this clonotype: Its antigen is still unknown.

Using a J-beta primer mix together with a sample-barcoded 5' primer, a second PCR was run for about 6 to 12 cycles. Each CDR3 protein gets one entry after TCRdb re-called the 5' RACE reads with MiXCR. The repertoire includes roughly 500,000 distinct CDR3 sequences, 27% of them detected once, and under 20% sits in the top ten. Donors ranged from 6 to 90 years old and were healthy Caucasians in Russia. Each of the donors had roughly 9.3 milliliters of peripheral blood drawn into EDTA-treated Vacutainer tubes. This CDR3 is built from 16 residues. V lost 6 bases and J lost 3, with 20 bases in between. The sequenced sample consisted of blood. J is TRBJ1-2 and V is TRBV12-3 or TRBV12-4; D may be TRBD1 (6 bases). This sequence originates from a woman in her seventies in good health. The CDR3 loop is CASRGTDRTWDYGYTF. As DNA, the CDR3 is TGTGCCAGCAGAGGTACAGACAGGACCTGGGACTATGGCTACACCTTC.